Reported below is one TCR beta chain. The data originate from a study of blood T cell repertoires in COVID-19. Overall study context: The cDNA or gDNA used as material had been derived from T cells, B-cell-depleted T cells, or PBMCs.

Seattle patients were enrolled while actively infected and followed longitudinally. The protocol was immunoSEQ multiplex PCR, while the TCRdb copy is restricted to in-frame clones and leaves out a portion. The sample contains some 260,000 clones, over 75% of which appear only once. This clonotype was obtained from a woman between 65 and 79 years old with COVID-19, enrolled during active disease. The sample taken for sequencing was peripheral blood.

CDR3 sequence (DNA): TGTGCCAGCAGCTCCTCAGGGACTAATGAAAAACTGTTTTTT. Its protein product is CASSSSGTNEKLFF. The chain recombines TRBV7-9 with TRBJ1-4, with a possible D match to TRBD1 (5 bases). The length of the CDR3 is 14 residues. V was trimmed by 4 bases and J by 2 bases, leaving 8 bases between them. CDR1 and CDR2 from the germline V gene are SEHNR and FQNEAQ (reference sequence).